Sequencing of this TCR beta chain was carried out in a study of shared clonotypes between healthy human individuals. All donors were Caucasian adults living in Nashville, Tennessee. V was clipped by 5 bases and J by 4 bases; unmatched bases: 5. The CDR3 runs 15 residues. Germline V gives CDR1 SGHTA, CDR2 FQGNSA. Clones were read by immunoSEQ multiplex PCR, and TCRdb kept only the in-frame ones, dropping some. The data show a few million clones, about 92% seen once. The material sequenced was naive CD4+ T cells sorted from blood. Subset denoted: CD45RA+ positively selected. This chain links TRBV7-2 with TRBJ1-3; the match to TRBD1 covers 10 bases. The TCR was taken from a young man in good health. Written as DNA, the CDR3 is TGTGCCAGCAGCGTATGGACAGGGGGAGGAAACACCATATATTTT. It encodes CASSVWTGGGNTIYF.